The rows below give T cell receptor beta chains drawn from one sample of a study of blood T cell repertoires in COVID-19. Measured with immunoSEQ multiplex PCR; TCRdb has only the in-frame clones, and not every one. Found here are roughly 40,000 clones, roughly 85% of them singletons; the top ten hold more than 5%. Sample: peripheral blood. These receptors were collected from a middle-aged man with active COVID-19. Each CDR3 is given with its conserved first and last residue. Fields, in order: CDR3 protein, J gene, clone size, V gene. Clone size is given for some rows only: seen once, a few or many times, or a class if the clone is expanded.

CDR3aa: CASSFGGGSDEQFF
j_gene: TRBJ2-1
abundance: -
v_gene: TRBV5-6

CDR3aa: CATSKTDRGPSSDWAFF
j_gene: TRBJ1-1
abundance: few
v_gene: TRBV15

CDR3aa: CASSLLNRGQPQHF
j_gene: TRBJ1-5
abundance: -
v_gene: TRBV28

CDR3aa: CASSLGAGEQPQHF
j_gene: TRBJ1-5
abundance: -
v_gene: TRBV5-1

CDR3aa: CASSPPTGGQNEQFF
j_gene: TRBJ2-1
abundance: -
v_gene: TRBV4-2

CDR3aa: CATSDFPGTDTQYF
j_gene: TRBJ2-3
abundance: -
v_gene: TRBV24-1

CDR3aa: CASSIDLRQSYGYTF
j_gene: TRBJ1-2
abundance: few
v_gene: TRBV19

CDR3aa: CASSSLLLTGKNEQFF
j_gene: TRBJ2-1
abundance: -
v_gene: TRBV28

CDR3aa: CASSLPGSNEQFF
j_gene: TRBJ2-1
abundance: -
v_gene: TRBV5-1

CDR3aa: CATSAPRAGAYTGELFF
j_gene: TRBJ2-2
abundance: few
v_gene: TRBV24-1

CDR3aa: CASSWVAGTNTEAFF
j_gene: TRBJ1-1
abundance: -
v_gene: TRBV6-5

CDR3aa: CASSLDSGYGYTF
j_gene: TRBJ1-2
abundance: few
v_gene: TRBV5-6

CDR3aa: CASSIRANSPLHF
j_gene: TRBJ1-6
abundance: -
v_gene: TRBV19

CDR3aa: CAWSLRQGWIYGYTF
j_gene: TRBJ1-2
abundance: -
v_gene: TRBV30

CDR3aa: CASSLYVGYSYEQYF
j_gene: TRBJ2-7
abundance: few
v_gene: TRBV28

CDR3aa: CASSKTGGNTEAFF
j_gene: TRBJ1-1
abundance: -
v_gene: TRBV13

CDR3aa: CATSPSGGDNSPLHF
j_gene: TRBJ1-6
abundance: -
v_gene: TRBV15

CDR3aa: CASSQGLAANEQFF
j_gene: TRBJ2-1
abundance: once
v_gene: TRBV5-1

CDR3aa: CAWSPPRTSGHNEQFF
j_gene: TRBJ2-1
abundance: -
v_gene: TRBV30

CDR3aa: CASSELASTDTQYF
j_gene: TRBJ2-3
abundance: -
v_gene: TRBV6-4

CDR3aa: CASSLFGTGESYEQYF
j_gene: TRBJ2-7
abundance: -
v_gene: TRBV5-6

CDR3aa: CASSPLGGGYEQYF
j_gene: TRBJ2-7
abundance: once
v_gene: TRBV18

CDR3aa: CASSLNRGLGGELFF
j_gene: TRBJ2-2
abundance: once
v_gene: TRBV5-1